This TCR beta chain was captured by sequencing in a study of tumor-infiltrating lymphocytes in primary liver carcinoma (TCRdb year 2017). For context, the study as a whole: Of the five patients, three men and two women aged 30 to 69 years, four had hepatocellular carcinoma and one had combined HCC and intrahepatic cholangiocarcinoma. Tumors of the five patients were stage T1-T3 N0M0 with maximum diameters of roughly 4.2 to 11 cm. To link TCRbeta repertoire diversity to the local molecular phenotype, the 20 to 25 tumor region samples were profiled with Agilent mRNA microarrays. TCRbeta repertoire sequencing covered about 35 specimens from 5 patients: around 25 tumor regions, 5 adjacent noncancerous liver tissues and 5 peripheral blood samples. The study combined TCRbeta repertoire sequencing, expression microarrays and whole-exome sequencing across five regions of each liver tumor, with adjacent normal tissue and blood. Roughly 3.65 to 7.13 million productive TCRbeta reads were obtained per sample, and no significant difference in read depth was found between tissue types. High reproducibility was observed for the technical replicate repertoires, with mean shared-clone rates approximately 0.9 and correlation coefficients above 0.95. General study outcomes and caveats: Because only the TCR beta chain was sequenced and unpaired alpha chains were not captured, true repertoire diversity is likely underestimated. The top 250 clones made up a significantly larger repertoire fraction in tumors than in blood (p = 0.039). Bulk unsorted samples precluded comparing CD4+ and CD8+ T cell repertoires. Only roughly 7-24% of top clones appeared in all five regions of a tumor, which suggests that tumor-infiltrating T cells are spatially heterogeneous. Only five patients were included in the study, and the authors note that the findings should be validated in a larger study. Pairs of tumor regions showed greater repertoire overlap (mean about 35%) than tumor-adjacent pairs (approximately 17%) or tumor-blood pairs (approximately 14%), which is consistent with antigen-driven expansion.

Remarks on this clonotype: It lacks a known antigen. A junction end diverges from the germline sequence, so it may reflect a read error.

TCRbeta-specific cDNA was reverse-transcribed from 500 to 550 ng total RNA using a constant-region primer and ProtoScript II reverse transcriptase. Construction of the TCRbeta libraries relied on three nested rounds of multiplex PCR, following a slightly modified ARM-PCR procedure. The first two PCR rounds used multiplex TRBV1-TRBV30 forward primers with a Cbeta reverse primer, each for approximately 11 cycles. A final 25-cycle PCR with Deep VentR polymerase added sample barcodes and Illumina adapters. Before sequencing, amplicons of 200-500 bp were purified from gel using a QIAquick gel extraction kit. An Illumina HiSeq 2500 was used to sequence the TCRbeta amplicons with 250-bp paired-end reads. On the study's bioinformatics: Quality trimming of reads was performed with Trimmomatic v0.33, and paired reads were merged with FLASH v1.2.11 so that full CDR3 sequences could be recovered. V, D and J germline segments were assigned to the rearranged TCRbeta sequences using MiGEC v1.2.1b. VDJtools v1.0.0 computed clonotype statistics and Shannon-Wiener diversity indices. Except for diversity analysis, only the 250 most abundant clonotypes of each sample were used in subsequent analyses to reduce sampling bias. TCRdb reprocessing: public reads trimmed at Q25 with fastp, clones called with MiXCR, in-frame beta chains kept. Rows are unified per CDR3 protein, each entry keeping the most common DNA and genes. The V and J calls, along with clone size, are taken from TCRdb and not from the paper's own processing. The sample contains 100,000 to 150,000 distinct CDR3 sequences, about 68% of them found a single time. About a tenth of the sample comes from the top ten.

The CDR3 goes from the cysteine to the phenylalanine over 13 residues. Only CDR3 DNA remains: 39 bases, in frame from the first base. Looking up the germline V gene (reference sequence) yields CDR1 SGHAT and CDR2 FQDESV. Total RNA and DNA were co-extracted without cell sorting from roughly 20-30 mg of bulk tissue using the AllPrep DNA/RNA mini kit. Between late 2015 and March 2016, roughly five patients in China with histopathologically diagnosed primary liver carcinoma had surgical resection. At the time of sampling, the patients had chronic HBV infection and had not received any treatment. Five spatially separated regions were sampled from each tumor: the superior, inferior, left-lateral and right-lateral poles, plus the tumor centre. According to histology, viable tumor cells made up more than 90% of every tumor sample. Each fresh piece of tumor and adjacent tissue was cut in two, with one half stored in RNAlater at -80 degrees C and the other half sent for histology.

The chain was built from TRBV11-1 and TRBJ2-3; the D gene is unclear. This TCR was sampled from a woman aged 55-69 years with primary liver carcinoma and hepatitis B virus infection. Sequencing used liver tumor tissue from sampling region 1. The cell subset or site label of this sample denotes: tumor region T1, superior pole. The CDR3 reads CVSSFGRTDTRYF. The nucleotides read TGTGTCAGCAGCTTCGGACGTACAGATACGCGGTATTTT. Reference TRBV11-1 and TRBJ2-3 genes cover what lies past the CDR3, so the full variable domain is EAEVAQSPRYKITEKSQAVAFWCDPISGHATLYWYRQILGQGPELLVQFQDESVVDDSQLPKDRFSAERLKGVDSTLKIQPAELGDSAMYLCVSSFGRTDTRYFGPGTRLTVL.